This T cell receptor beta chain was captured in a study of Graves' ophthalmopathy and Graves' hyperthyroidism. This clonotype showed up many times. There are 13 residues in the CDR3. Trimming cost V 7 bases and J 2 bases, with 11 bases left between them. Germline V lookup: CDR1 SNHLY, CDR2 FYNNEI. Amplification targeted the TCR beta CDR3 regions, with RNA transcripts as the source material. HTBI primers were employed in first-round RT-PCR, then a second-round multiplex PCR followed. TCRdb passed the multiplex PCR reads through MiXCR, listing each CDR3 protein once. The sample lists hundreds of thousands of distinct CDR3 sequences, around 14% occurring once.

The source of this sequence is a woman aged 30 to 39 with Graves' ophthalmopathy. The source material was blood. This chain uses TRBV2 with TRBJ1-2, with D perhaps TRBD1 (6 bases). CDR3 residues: CASKRGLNYGYTF. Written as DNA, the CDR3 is TGTGCCAGCAAACGGGGGCTGAACTATGGCTACACCTTC.